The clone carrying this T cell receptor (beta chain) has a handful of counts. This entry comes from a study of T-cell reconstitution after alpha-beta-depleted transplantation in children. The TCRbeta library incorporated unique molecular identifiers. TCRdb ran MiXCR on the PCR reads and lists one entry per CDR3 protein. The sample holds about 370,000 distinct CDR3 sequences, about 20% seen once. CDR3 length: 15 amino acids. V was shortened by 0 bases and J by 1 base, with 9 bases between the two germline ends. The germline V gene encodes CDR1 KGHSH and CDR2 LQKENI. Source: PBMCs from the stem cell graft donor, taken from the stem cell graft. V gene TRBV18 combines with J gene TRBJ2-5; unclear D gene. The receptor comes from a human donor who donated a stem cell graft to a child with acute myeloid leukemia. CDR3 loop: CASSPPSTTQETQYF. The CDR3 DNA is TGTGCCAGCTCACCACCGTCGACAACCCAAGAGACCCAGTACTTC.